These T cell receptor beta chains were read from a single sample in a study of CD8+ T cells in alopecia areata. Assay used: immunoSEQ multiplex PCR; TCRdb lists only in-frame clones, some missing. The sample gives roughly 130,000 clones, roughly 58% of which show up once; about 4.9% is in the top ten. The sequencing used CD4+ T cells sorted from blood, collected at week 0. The receptors shown here come from a human donor with alopecia areata. CDR3s leave out the opening cysteine and the closing phenylalanine or tryptophan.

j_call v_call cdr3_aa
TRBJ2-4 TRBV4-1 ASAVWWGDIQY
TRBJ2-3 TRBV14 ASSGRSSGGSTSTDTQY
TRBJ2-7 TRBV11-1 ASSLALDTAYEQY
TRBJ2-5 TRBV29-1 SAGGGRQGGETQY
TRBJ2-2 TRBV11-3 ASSETGVVTGELF
TRBJ1-1 TRBV5-1 ASKPGEKNTEAF
TRBJ1-6 TRBV7-2 ASSFGQGASSPLH
TRBJ1-2 TRBV6-6 ASSSTQTGQSYGYT
TRBJ2-1 TRBV5-1 ASSPKEGTYNEQF
TRBJ1-5 TRBV2 ASSVFTDPNQPQH